Shown below are 10 T cell receptor beta chains from a single sample sequenced in a study of T cell changes during pregnancy in multiple sclerosis. Data came from immunoSEQ multiplex PCR; TCRdb stores just in-frame clones and leaves some out. The sample has tens of thousands of clones, around 92% seen once. Here the sequenced sample was CD4+ T cells from peripheral blood mononuclear cells, taken in the third trimester of pregnancy. These receptors all come from a female donor with multiple sclerosis, enrolled in a pregnancy study.

V is TRBV27 and J is TRBJ1-1; 10 bases fit TRBD1. Losses at the gene ends were 7 bases for V and 4 bases for J; bases not matched to a gene: 15. Germline V gene data show CDR1 as MNHEY and CDR2 as SMNVEV (reference sequence). There are 17 residues in the CDR3. CDR3 residues: CASTSLGQGFGGTEAFF. DNA for the CDR3: TGTGCCAGCACCTCCTTGGGACAGGGGTTCGGGGGCACTGAAGCTTTCTTT.

The chain recombines TRBV7-6 with TRBJ2-7, with 10 positions matching TRBD2. The CDR3 is made up of 16 amino acids. V shed 5 bases and J 4 bases; nucleotides not matched to a gene: 11. The germline gives CDR1 SGHVS, CDR2 FNYEAQ. CDR3 protein: CASSHAGSGRGYEQYF. CDR3 nucleotide sequence: TGTGCCAGCAGCCACGCGGGCAGCGGGAGGGGTTACGAGCAGTACTTC.

This chain links TRBV5-1 with TRBJ2-5, with 9 positions matching TRBD1. J lost 2 bases, V lost 0 bases, and 8 bases had no gene match. The CDR3 sequence is 17 residues long. CDR1 is SGHRS and CDR2 is YFSETQ in the germline V gene. The CDR3, as DNA: TGCGCCAGCAGCTTGGCCGGGACAGGGAGGTTTCAAGAGACCCAGTACTTC. Translation gives CASSLAGTGRFQETQYF.

The chain joins TRBV5-1 to TRBJ2-7, with D possibly matching TRBD2 (6 bases). This CDR3 has 14 amino acids. Between the trimmed V and J ends, which lost 4 bases and 9 bases, there was a span of 20 bases. In germline, CDR1 is SGHRS, CDR2 YFSETQ. The CDR3 region is CASSPGEATDWQYF. The CDR3 region has the DNA TGCGCCAGCAGCCCGGGGGAAGCGACCGACTGGCAGTACTTC. The full variable domain, its missing parts supplied by reference TRBV5-1 and TRBJ2-7, is KAGVTQTPRYLIKTRGQQVTLSCSPISGHRSVSWYQQTPGQGLQFLFEYFSETQRNKGNFPGRFSGRQFSNSRSEMNVSTLELGDSALYLCASSPGEATDWQYFGPGTRLTVT.

The chain links TRBV28 to TRBJ2-7; 9 bases agree with TRBD1. J gave up 6 bases and V 3 bases, and 6 bases lay outside the gene matches. Germline CDR1 and CDR2: MDHEN and SYDVKM. This CDR3 spans 14 amino acids. Here the CDR3 DNA reads TGTGCCAGCAGTTTCCGGGACAGGGTGCGCGAGCAGTACTTC. Encoded protein: CASSFRDRVREQYF.

This clone appeared once. The CDR3 spells CASRTTSGPGTDTQYF. DNA of the CDR3: TGTGCCAGTAGAACAACCTCTGGGCCAGGCACAGATACGCAGTATTTT. The V and J genes are TRBV19 and TRBJ2-3; D is unclear. Germline V gene data show CDR1 as LNHDA and CDR2 as SQIVND (reference sequence). CDR3 size: 16 residues. Trimming took off 6 bases at V and 1 base at J, with 17 bases between the two ends.

V and J are TRBV28 and TRBJ2-7, with 7 bases fitting TRBD1. Trimming cost V 4 bases and J 2 bases; bases outside gene matches: 5. Germline values: CDR1 MDHEN, CDR2 SYDVKM. The CDR3 contains 14 residues. CDR3 nucleotide sequence: TGTGCCAGCAGTTCGGCCCAGGGGGCCTACGAGCAGTACTTC. Translation: CASSSAQGAYEQYF.

To note about this clone: Other DNA sequences in the same sample also yield this CDR3. The V gene is TRBV19, the J gene TRBJ2-3, with D perhaps TRBD2 (5 bases). The CDR3 is made up of 13 amino acids. Germline-derived CDR1 and CDR2 are LNHDA and SQIVND (reference sequence). Trimming took 5 bases from V and 2 from J, leaving 8 bases between them. The CDR3 coding sequence is TGTGCCAGTAGTCCGGGATTCACAGATACGCAGTATTTT. Residues: CASSPGFTDTQYF.

The chain uses TRBV10-3 and TRBJ2-7; D gene uncertain. Trimming took off 3 bases at V and 2 bases at J, with 8 bases between the two ends. Germline loops: CDR1 ENHRY, CDR2 SYGVKD. The CDR3 has 13 amino acids. In nucleotides, the CDR3 is TGTGCCATCAGTGATTACAGCACCTACGAGCAGTACTTC. This sequence encodes CAISDYSTYEQYF.

J is TRBJ2-2 and V is TRBV5-1; 9 nucleotides line up with TRBD1. The germline gives CDR1 SGHRS, CDR2 YFSETQ. V dropped 2 bases and J dropped 5; count of bases not matched to a gene: 4. This CDR3 has 15 residues. CDR3 DNA sequence: TGCGCCAGCAGCTTAACCGGGACAGGGACCGGGGAGCTGTTTTTT. Amino acids: CASSLTGTGTGELFF.